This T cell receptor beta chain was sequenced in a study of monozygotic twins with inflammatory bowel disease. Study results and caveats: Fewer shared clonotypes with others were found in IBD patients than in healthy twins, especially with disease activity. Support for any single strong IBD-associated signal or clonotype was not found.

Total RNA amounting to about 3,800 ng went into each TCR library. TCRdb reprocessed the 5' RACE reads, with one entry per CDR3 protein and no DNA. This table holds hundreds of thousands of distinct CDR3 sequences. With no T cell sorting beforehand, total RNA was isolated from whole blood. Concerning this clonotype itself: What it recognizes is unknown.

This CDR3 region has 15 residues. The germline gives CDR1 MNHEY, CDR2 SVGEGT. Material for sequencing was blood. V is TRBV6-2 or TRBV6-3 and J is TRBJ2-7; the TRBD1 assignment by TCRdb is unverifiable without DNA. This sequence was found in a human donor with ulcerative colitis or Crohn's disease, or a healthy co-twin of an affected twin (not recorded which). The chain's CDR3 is CASSYWDSNNYEQYF.